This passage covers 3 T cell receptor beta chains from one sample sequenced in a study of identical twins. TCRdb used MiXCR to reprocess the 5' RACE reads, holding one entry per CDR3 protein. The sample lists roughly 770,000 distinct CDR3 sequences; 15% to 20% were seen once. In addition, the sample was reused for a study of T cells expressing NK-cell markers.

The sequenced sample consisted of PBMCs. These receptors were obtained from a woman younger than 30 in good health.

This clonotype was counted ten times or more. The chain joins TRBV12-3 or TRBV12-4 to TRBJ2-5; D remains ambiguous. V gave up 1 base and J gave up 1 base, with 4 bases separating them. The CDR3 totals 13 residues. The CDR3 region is CASSLVTQETQYF. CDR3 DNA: TGTGCCAGCAGTTTAGTGACCCAAGAGACCCAGTACTTC.

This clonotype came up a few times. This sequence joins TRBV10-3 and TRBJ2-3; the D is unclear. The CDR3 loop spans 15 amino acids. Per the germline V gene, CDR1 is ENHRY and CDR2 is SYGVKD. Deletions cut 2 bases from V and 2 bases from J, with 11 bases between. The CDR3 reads CAISEGSAYTDTQYF. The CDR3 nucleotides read TGTGCCATCAGTGAGGGGTCAGCTTACACAGATACGCAGTATTTT.

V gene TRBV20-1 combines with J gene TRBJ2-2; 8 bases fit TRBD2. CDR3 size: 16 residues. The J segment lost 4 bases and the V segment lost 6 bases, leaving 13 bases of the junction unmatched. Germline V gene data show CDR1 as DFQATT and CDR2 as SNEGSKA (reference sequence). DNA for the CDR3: TGCAGTGCCAGCTACGGGAGGGCCTCTACCACCGGGGAGCTGTTTTTT. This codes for CSASYGRASTTGELFF.